This is a list of T cell receptor beta chains from one sample in a study of T cell repertoires in cytomegalovirus infection. TCRdb reprocessed the reads via MiXCR and lists one record per CDR3 protein. The sample holds around 900,000 distinct CDR3 sequences, roughly 30% seen once. Antigens of these TCRs are unknown. The specimen comprised cultured CD8+ T cells from PBMCs, sampled from culture after CMV antigen stimulation. All receptors derive from a human donor in good health (CMV status not recorded). Some clones in this sample may be carry-over from other donors' samples. Both conserved end residues are part of each CDR3.

J,length,V,CDR3
TRBJ1-2,13,TRBV14,CANSLWQGYGYTF
TRBJ2-1,15,TRBV6-5,CASSYSGLPLNEQFF
TRBJ2-3,12,TRBV4-1,CASSQDQYTQYF
TRBJ2-1,17,TRBV27,CASRPRVDGDLYNEQFF
TRBJ2-1,15,TRBV12-5,CASGSGQGGYNEQFF
TRBJ1-2,15,TRBV27,CASSSGTGQINGYTF
TRBJ1-1,18,TRBV6-2/TRBV6-3,CASSYSMGRGSLNTEAFF
TRBJ1-5,17,TRBV15,CATSREVIGLYNQPQHF
TRBJ1-4,12,TRBV4-2,CASSQVDDKLFF
TRBJ2-1,12,TRBV28,CASSPSFDEQFF
TRBJ2-3,15,TRBV19,CASSIRGTSTDTQYF
TRBJ1-5,15,TRBV6-5,CASSPFRDSNQPQHF
TRBJ2-1,15,TRBV7-6,CASSPKASAYNEQFF
TRBJ2-2,14,TRBV7-8,CASSLGSYTGELFF
TRBJ2-2,15,TRBV28,CASSPTDYNTGELFF
TRBJ2-1,13,TRBV20-1,CSAEVGGPNEQFF
TRBJ1-5,15,TRBV7-9,CASSLASTSNQPQHF
TRBJ2-2,18,TRBV7-9,CASSLSMERGTKTGELFF
TRBJ1-2,15,TRBV7-9,CASSEDRYFFYGYTF
TRBJ2-2,14,TRBV11-2,CASSLLAFTGELFF
TRBJ2-7,16,TRBV6-6,CASSYVSTPSSYEQYF
TRBJ1-2,12,TRBV27,CASSARGYGYTF
TRBJ1-1,14,TRBV12-3/TRBV12-4,CASSLWEADTEAFF
TRBJ1-1,15,TRBV9,CASRGPRQENTEAFF
TRBJ1-1,10,TRBV7-2,CASRTVEAFF
TRBJ2-3,17,TRBV5-1,CASSPSSLAGSPNTQYF
TRBJ2-3,16,TRBV6-5,CASTSGTTDRTDTQYF
TRBJ2-7,16,TRBV19,CASSTRRGIHSYEQYF
TRBJ2-3,16,TRBV7-9,CASSPPGTTSTDTQYF
TRBJ2-2,13,TRBV25-1,CASRMGSTGELFF
TRBJ1-1,13,TRBV6-1,CASNPSGGPEAFF
TRBJ2-5,13,TRBV12-3/TRBV12-4,CASSFSASPTQYF
TRBJ2-3,16,TRBV6-2/TRBV6-3,CASSPLAGPGTDTQYF
TRBJ1-1,15,TRBV7-2,CASSPVGQGFIEAFF
TRBJ2-3,15,TRBV19,CASSINAIHTDTQYF
TRBJ1-4,15,TRBV27,CASSPRQGWDEKLFF